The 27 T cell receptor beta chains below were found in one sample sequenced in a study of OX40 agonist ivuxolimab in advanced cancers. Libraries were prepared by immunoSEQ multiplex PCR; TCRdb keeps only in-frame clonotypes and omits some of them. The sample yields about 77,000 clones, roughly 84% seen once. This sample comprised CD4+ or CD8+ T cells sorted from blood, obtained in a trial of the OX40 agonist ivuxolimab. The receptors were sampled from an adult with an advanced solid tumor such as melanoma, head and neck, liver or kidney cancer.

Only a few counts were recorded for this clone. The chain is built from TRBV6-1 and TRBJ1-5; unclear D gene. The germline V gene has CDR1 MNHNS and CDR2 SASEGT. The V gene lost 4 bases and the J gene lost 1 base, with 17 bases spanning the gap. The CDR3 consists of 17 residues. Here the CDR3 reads CASSGLQGRSSNQPQHF. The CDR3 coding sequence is TGTGCCAGCAGTGGGTTACAAGGGCGGTCGAGCAATCAGCCCCAGCATTTT.

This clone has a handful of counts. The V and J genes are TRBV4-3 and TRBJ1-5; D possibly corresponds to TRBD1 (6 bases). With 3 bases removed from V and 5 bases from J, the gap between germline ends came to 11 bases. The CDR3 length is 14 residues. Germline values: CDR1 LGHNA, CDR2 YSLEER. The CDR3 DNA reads TGCGCCAGCAGCCATTTACAGGGTCATCAGCCCCAGCATTTT. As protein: CASSHLQGHQPQHF.

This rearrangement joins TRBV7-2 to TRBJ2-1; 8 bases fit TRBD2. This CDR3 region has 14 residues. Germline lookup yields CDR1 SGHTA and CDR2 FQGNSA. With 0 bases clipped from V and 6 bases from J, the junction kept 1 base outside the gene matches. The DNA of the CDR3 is TGTGCCAGCAGCTTAGCAGCGGGAGCCAATGAGCAGTTCTTC. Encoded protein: CASSLAAGANEQFF.

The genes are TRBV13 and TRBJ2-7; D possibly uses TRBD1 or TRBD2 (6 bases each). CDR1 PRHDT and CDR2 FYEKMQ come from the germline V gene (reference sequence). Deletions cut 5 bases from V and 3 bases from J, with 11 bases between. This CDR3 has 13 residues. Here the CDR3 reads CASSGGRLYEQYF. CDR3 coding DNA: TGTGCCAGCAGCGGGGGGCGGCTCTACGAGCAGTACTTC.

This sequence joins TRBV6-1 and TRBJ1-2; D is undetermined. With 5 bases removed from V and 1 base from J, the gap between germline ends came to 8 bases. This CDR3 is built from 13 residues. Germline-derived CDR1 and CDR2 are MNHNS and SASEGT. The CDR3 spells CASSRGRNYGYTF. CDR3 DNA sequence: TGTGCCAGCAGTAGAGGACGTAACTATGGCTACACCTTC.

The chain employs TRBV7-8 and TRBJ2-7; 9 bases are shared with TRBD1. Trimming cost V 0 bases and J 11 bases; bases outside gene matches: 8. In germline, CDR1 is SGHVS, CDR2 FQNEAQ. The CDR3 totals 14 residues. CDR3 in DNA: TGTGCCAGCAGCTTAGCAGGCCTCCGGGACAGGGAGTACTTC. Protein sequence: CASSLAGLRDREYF.

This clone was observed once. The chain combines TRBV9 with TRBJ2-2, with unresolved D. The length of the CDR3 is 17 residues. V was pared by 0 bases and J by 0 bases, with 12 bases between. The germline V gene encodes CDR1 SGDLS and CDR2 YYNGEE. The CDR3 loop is CASSVEGITANTGELFF. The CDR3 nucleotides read TGTGCCAGCAGCGTAGAAGGGATCACCGCGAACACCGGGGAGCTGTTTTTT.

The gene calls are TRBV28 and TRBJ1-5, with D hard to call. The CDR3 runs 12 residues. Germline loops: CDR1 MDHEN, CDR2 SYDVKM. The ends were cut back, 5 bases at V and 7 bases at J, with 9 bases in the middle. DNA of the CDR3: TGTGCCAGCAGTGAGACCCTGCAGCCCCAGCATTTT. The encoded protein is CASSETLQPQHF.

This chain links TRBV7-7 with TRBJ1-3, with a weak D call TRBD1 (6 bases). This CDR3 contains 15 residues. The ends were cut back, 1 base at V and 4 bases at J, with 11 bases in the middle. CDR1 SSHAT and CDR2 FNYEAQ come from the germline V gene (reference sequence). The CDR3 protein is CASSLGTGRGNTIYF. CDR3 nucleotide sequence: TGTGCCAGCAGCTTAGGTACAGGGCGAGGAAACACCATATATTTT.

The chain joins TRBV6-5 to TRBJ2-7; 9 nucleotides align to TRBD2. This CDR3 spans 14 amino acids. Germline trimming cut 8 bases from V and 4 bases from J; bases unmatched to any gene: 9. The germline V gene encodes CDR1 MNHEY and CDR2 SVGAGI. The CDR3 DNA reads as TGTGCCAGCTCTGCGGCTAGCGGGGAGTACGAGCAGTACTTC. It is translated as CASSAASGEYEQYF.

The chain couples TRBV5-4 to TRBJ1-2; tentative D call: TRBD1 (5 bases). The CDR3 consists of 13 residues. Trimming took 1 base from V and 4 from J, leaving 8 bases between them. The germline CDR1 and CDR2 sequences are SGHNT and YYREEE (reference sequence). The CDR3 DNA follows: TGTGCCAGCAGCTTGTTGAGGGGCTATGGCTACACCTTC. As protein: CASSLLRGYGYTF.

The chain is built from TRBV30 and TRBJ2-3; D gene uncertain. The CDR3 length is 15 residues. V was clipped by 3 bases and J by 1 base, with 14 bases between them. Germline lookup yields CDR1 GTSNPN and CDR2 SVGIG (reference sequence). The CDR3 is CAWRELRVRTDTQYF. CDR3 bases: TGTGCCTGGAGGGAATTAAGAGTGCGCACAGATACGCAGTATTTT.

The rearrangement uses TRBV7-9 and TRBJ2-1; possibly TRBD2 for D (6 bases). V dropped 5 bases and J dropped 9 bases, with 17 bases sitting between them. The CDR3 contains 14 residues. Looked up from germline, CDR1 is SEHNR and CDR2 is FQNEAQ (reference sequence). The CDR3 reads CASSPSVTSGEQFF. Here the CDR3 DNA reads TGTGCCAGCAGCCCCTCAGTGACTAGTGGTGAGCAGTTCTTC.

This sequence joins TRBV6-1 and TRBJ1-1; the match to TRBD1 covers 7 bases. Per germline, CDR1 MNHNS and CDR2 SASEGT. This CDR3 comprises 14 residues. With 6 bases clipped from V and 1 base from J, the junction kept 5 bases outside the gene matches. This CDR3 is CASRLAGGNTEAFF. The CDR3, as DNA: TGTGCCAGCAGATTAGCAGGGGGGAACACTGAAGCTTTCTTT.

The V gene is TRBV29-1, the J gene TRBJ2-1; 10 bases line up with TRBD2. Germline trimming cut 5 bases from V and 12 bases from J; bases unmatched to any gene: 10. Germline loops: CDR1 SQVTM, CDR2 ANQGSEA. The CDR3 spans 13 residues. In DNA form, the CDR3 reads TGCAGCGTTAGCGGGGGGGGTATTTTCTCGCAGTTCTTC. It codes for CSVSGGGIFSQFF.

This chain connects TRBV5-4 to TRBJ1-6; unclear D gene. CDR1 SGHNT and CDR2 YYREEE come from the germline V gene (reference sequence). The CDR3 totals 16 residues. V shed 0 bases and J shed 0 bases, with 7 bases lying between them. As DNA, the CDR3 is TGTGCCAGCAGCTTGGGCAAGAGCTCCTATAATTCACCCCTCCACTTT. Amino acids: CASSLGKSSYNSPLHF.

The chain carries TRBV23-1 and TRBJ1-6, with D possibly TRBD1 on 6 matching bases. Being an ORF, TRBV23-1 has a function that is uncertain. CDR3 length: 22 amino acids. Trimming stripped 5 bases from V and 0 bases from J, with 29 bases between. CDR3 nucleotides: TGCGCCAGCAGTTTTAATGGCGACCGGGACACCAAGGAGAGCTCCTATAATTCACCCCTCCACTTT. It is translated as CASSFNGDRDTKESSYNSPLHF.

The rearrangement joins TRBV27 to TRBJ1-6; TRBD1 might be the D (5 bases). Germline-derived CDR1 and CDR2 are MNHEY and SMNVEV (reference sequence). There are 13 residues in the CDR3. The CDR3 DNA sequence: TGTGGCAGTGGGGGGAACTATAATTCACCCCTCCACTTT. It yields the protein CGSGGNYNSPLHF.

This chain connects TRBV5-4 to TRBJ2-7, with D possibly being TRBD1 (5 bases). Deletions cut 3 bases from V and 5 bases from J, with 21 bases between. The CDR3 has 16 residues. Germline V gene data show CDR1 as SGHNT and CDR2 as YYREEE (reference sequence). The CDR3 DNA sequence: TGTGCCAGCAGCTCGAGCAGGGCCAGATCGTTGAACGAGCAGTACTTC. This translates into CASSSSRARSLNEQYF. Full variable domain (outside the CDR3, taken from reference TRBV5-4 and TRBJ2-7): ETGVTQSPTHLIKTRGQQVTLRCSSQSGHNTVSWYQQALGQGPQFIFQYYREEENGRGNFPPRFSGLQFPNYSSELNVNALELDDSALYLCASSSSRARSLNEQYFGPGTRLTVT.

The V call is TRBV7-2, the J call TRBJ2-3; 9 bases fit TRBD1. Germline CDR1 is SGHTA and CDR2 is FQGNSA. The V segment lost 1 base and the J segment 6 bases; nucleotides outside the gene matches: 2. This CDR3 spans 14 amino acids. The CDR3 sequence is CASSLVTGGDTQYF. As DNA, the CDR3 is TGTGCCAGCAGCTTAGTTACAGGGGGCGATACGCAGTATTTT.

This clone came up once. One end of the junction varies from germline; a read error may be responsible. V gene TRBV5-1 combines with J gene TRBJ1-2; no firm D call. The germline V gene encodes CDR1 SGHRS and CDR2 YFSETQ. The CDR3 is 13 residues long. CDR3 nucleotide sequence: TGTGCCAGCAGCTTGGTTGATCTCTATGGCTACACCTTC. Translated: CASSLVDLYGYTF.

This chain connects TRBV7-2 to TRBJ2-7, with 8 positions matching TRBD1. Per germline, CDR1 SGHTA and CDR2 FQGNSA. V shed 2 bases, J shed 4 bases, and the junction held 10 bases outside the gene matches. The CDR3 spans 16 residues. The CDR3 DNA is TGTGCCAGCAGCTTATTCAGGGGGCCACGGATTTACGAGCAGTACTTC. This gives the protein CASSLFRGPRIYEQYF.

The CDR3 DNA reads TGTGCCAGCAGCTCGACAGGGCCTAATTCACCCCTCCACTTT. Protein sequence: CASSSTGPNSPLHF. The rearrangement uses TRBV7-9 and TRBJ1-6, with 7 bases identical to TRBD1. Germline V CDR1 and CDR2: SEHNR, FQNEAQ (reference sequence). Losses at the gene ends were 4 bases for V and 6 bases for J; bases not matched to a gene: 3. The CDR3 is 14 amino acids.

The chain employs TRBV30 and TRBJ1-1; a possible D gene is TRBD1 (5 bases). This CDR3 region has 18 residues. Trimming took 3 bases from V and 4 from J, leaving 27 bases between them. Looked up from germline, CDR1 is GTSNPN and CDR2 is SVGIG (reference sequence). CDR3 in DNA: TGTGCCTGGAGACCCCTGGGGGTGATGGCGGGTTCCGGCACTGAAGCTTTCTTT. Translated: CAWRPLGVMAGSGTEAFF. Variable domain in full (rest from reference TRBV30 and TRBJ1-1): SQTIHQWPATLVQPVGSPLSLECTVEGTSNPNLYWYRQAAGRGLQLLFYSVGIGQISSEVPQNLSASRPQDRQFILSSKKLLLSDSGFYLCAWRPLGVMAGSGTEAFFGQGTRLTVV.

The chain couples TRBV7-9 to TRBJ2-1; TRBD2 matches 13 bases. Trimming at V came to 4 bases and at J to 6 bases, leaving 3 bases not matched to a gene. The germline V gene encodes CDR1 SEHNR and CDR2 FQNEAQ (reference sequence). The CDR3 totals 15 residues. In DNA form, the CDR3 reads TGTGCCAGCAGCTCCCGGACTAGCGGGAGCAATGAGCAGTTCTTC. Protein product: CASSSRTSGSNEQFF.

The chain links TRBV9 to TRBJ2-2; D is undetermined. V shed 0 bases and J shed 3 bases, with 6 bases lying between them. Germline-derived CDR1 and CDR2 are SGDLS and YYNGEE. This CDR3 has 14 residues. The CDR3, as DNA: TGTGCCAGCAGCGTAGTTGGGGACACCGGGGAGCTGTTTTTT. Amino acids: CASSVVGDTGELFF.

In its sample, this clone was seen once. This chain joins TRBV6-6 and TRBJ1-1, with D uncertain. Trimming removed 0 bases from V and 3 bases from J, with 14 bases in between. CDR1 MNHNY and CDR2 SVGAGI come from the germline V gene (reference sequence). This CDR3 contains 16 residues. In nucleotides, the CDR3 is TGTGCCAGCAGTTACTCGATAGGTTTGTCGCACACTGAAGCTTTCTTT. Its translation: CASSYSIGLSHTEAFF.